One sample yielded the 24 T cell receptor beta chains listed below, sequenced in a study of T cell responses to AZD1222 COVID-19 vaccine. Profiled with immunoSEQ multiplex PCR; TCRdb holds only in-frame clones, not every one. The sample comprises around 200,000 clones, about 93% of which are singletons, and 0.95% to 1.3% rests with the top ten. The sample consisted of peripheral blood, taken 28 days after the second dose of the MenACWY control vaccine. The receptor set was obtained from an adult who received the MenACWY meningococcal vaccine as a control.

The chain carries TRBV11-3 and TRBJ1-6; D not certain. Trimming cost V 0 bases and J 7 bases, with 10 bases left between them. The length of the CDR3 is 15 residues. Germline V CDR1 and CDR2: SGHNT, YENEEA. CDR3 protein: CASSLDGRFNSPLHF. For the CDR3, the DNA is TGTGCCAGCAGCTTAGATGGCAGATTCAATTCACCCCTCCACTTT.

The J gene is TRBJ2-3, the V gene TRBV7-2; 9 bases match TRBD2. Germline CDR1 reads SGHTA; CDR2 reads FQGNSA. J lost 3 bases, V lost 2 bases, and 6 bases had no gene match. This CDR3 comprises 16 residues. CDR3 in amino acids: CASSLQGGGATDTQYF. Written as DNA, the CDR3 is TGTGCCAGCAGCTTACAGGGCGGGGGGGCAACAGATACGCAGTATTTT.

This clone showed up just a few times. This chain connects TRBV6-1 to TRBJ1-3, with unresolved D. The CDR3 covers 14 residues. Trimming shortened V by 1 base and J by 4 bases, and 8 bases separated the two germline ends. In germline, CDR1 is MNHNS, CDR2 SASEGT. The DNA of the CDR3 is TGTGCCAGCAGTGAAGGAGGGTTCGGAAACACCATATATTTT. It translates to CASSEGGFGNTIYF.

This clone was seen a single time. The rearrangement uses TRBV2 and TRBJ1-4, with TRBD1 matching over 7 bases. The ends lost 6 bases at V and 4 bases at J; junction bases unmatched: 5. Germline loops: CDR1 SNHLY, CDR2 FYNNEI. CDR3 size: 14 residues. CDR3 nucleotide sequence: TGTGCCAGCAGCACCAGGGGGGTTAATGAAAAACTGTTTTTT. Translated, it gives CASSTRGVNEKLFF.

The J gene is TRBJ1-2, the V gene TRBV28, with 10 bases identical to TRBD1. With V trimmed by 6 bases and J by 5 bases, 6 bases remained unmatched. The CDR3 is 14 amino acids. CDR1 and CDR2 from the germline V gene are MDHEN and SYDVKM. CDR3 nucleotide sequence: TGTGCCAGCAGGCCACCGGGACAGGGGTATGGCTACACCTTC. This codes for CASRPPGQGYGYTF.

J is TRBJ1-1 and V is TRBV14; D ambiguous. This CDR3 is 13 amino acids long. Germline lookup yields CDR1 SGHDN and CDR2 FVKESK. The V end was cut by 1 base, the J end by 4 bases, with 7 bases between. The CDR3 reads CASSQVGGTEAFF. CDR3 bases: TGTGCCAGCAGCCAAGTCGGTGGCACTGAAGCTTTCTTT.

The chain carries TRBV5-4 and TRBJ1-2, with 7 bases lining up with TRBD1. Looked up from germline, CDR1 is SGHNT and CDR2 is YYREEE (reference sequence). V shed 4 bases and J 8 bases; nucleotides not matched to a gene: 17. The CDR3 is 16 residues long. This CDR3 is CASSERTGVTILGYTF. The CDR3 DNA reads as TGTGCCAGCAGCGAACGGACAGGAGTAACCATCCTAGGCTACACCTTC.

The V call is TRBV5-5, the J call TRBJ2-7; TRBD1 aligns across 9 bases. This CDR3 has 15 amino acids. CDR1 is SGHKS and CDR2 is YYEKEE in the germline V gene (reference sequence). After removal of 0 bases from V and 3 bases from J, the junction contained 4 bases not matched to a gene. The CDR3, as DNA: TGTGCCAGCAGCTTGGCCGGGACAGGGATCTACGAGCAGTACTTC. Translated: CASSLAGTGIYEQYF.

The rearrangement uses TRBV27 and TRBJ1-2, with 9 positions matching TRBD1. The CDR3 covers 14 residues. Germline loops: CDR1 MNHEY, CDR2 SMNVEV (reference sequence). Trimming took 4 bases from V and 2 from J; bases not matched to a gene: 2. The CDR3 region has the DNA TGTGCCAGCAGTTCAGGGACAGGGAACTATGGCTACACCTTC. Translation gives CASSSGTGNYGYTF.

The chain is built from TRBV19 and TRBJ2-1, with 10 bases lining up with TRBD1. V shed 4 bases and J 7 bases; nucleotides not matched to a gene: 10. Germline V gives CDR1 LNHDA, CDR2 SQIVND (reference sequence). CDR3 size: 16 residues. CDR3 bases: TGTGCCAGTAGTACGAAACCGGGACAGGGGCTAAATGAGCAGTTCTTC. It codes for CASSTKPGQGLNEQFF.

The V gene is TRBV27, the J gene TRBJ1-5; the D gene is possibly TRBD1 (6 bases). The V gene's germline CDR1 is MNHEY and CDR2 SMNVEV (reference sequence). This CDR3 region has 17 residues. The V and J ends lost 5 bases and 1 base respectively, with 18 bases between them. DNA for the CDR3: TGTGCCAGCAGTCCACGGGAGGGGGTAAGAAGCAATCAGCCCCAGCATTTT. Residues: CASSPREGVRSNQPQHF.

This chain joins TRBV6-6 and TRBJ2-1; 9 bases agree with TRBD1. This CDR3 is 14 amino acids long. V trimming: 8 bases; J trimming: 5 bases; junction bases outside the gene matches: 7. Germline CDR1 and CDR2: MNHNY and SVGAGI (reference sequence). In nucleotides, the CDR3 is TGTGCCAGCGGGCCGGGACAGGGACACAATGAGCAGTTCTTC. As protein: CASGPGQGHNEQFF.

The chain recombines TRBV27 with TRBJ2-7; TRBD1 or TRBD2 may be the D gene (5 bases each). Germline V gene lookup returns CDR1 MNHEY and CDR2 SMNVEV (reference sequence). V gave up 8 bases and J gave up 1 base, with 12 bases separating them. The CDR3 is 13 amino acids. The CDR3 region is CASAWDGSYEQYF. CDR3 in DNA: TGTGCCAGCGCCTGGGACGGATCCTACGAGCAGTACTTC.

The CDR3 coding sequence is TGCAGCGTTGGGAGATCCGATGGCTACACCTTC. Translating gives CSVGRSDGYTF. This chain uses TRBV29-1 with TRBJ1-2; D gene unclear. Germline CDR1 reads SQVTM; CDR2 reads ANQGSEA. The CDR3 length is 11 residues. V was trimmed by 4 bases and J by 6 bases, leaving 9 bases between them.

This chain connects TRBV6-2 or TRBV6-3 to TRBJ1-2, with D unresolved. Germline V CDR1 and CDR2: MNHEY, SVGEGT. Trimming removed 2 bases from V and 9 bases from J, with 7 bases in between. CDR3 length: 11 residues. The CDR3 is CASSYLLSYTF. The CDR3 DNA reads TGTGCCAGCAGTTACCTCTTAAGCTACACCTTC.

This rearrangement joins TRBV9 to TRBJ2-7; 11 bases align to TRBD1. CDR1 and CDR2 (germline): SGDLS, YYNGEE. The CDR3 is made up of 15 amino acids. J lost 3 bases, V lost 2 bases, and 4 bases had no gene match. The DNA of the CDR3 is TGTGCCAGCAGCGTTTACGGGACAGGGGGCTACGAGCAGTACTTC. Protein sequence: CASSVYGTGGYEQYF.

The V gene is TRBV3-1 (or the pseudogene TRBV3-2), the J gene TRBJ1-4, with a weak D call TRBD1 (5 bases). The CDR3 spans 14 residues. Germline CDR1 LGHDT, CDR2 YNNKEL (reference sequence). V gave up 6 bases and J gave up 7 bases, with 15 bases separating them. The CDR3 sequence: CASSLGQLVEKLFF. The CDR3 region has the DNA TGTGCCAGCAGTCTCGGACAACTGGTTGAAAAACTGTTTTTT.

Notes on this clone: Other nucleotide sequences from this sample produce the same CDR3. The V call is TRBV28, the J call TRBJ1-5, with D unresolved. Germline V gene lookup returns CDR1 MDHEN and CDR2 SYDVKM. V was shortened by 2 bases and J by 2 bases, with 4 bases between the two germline ends. The CDR3 totals 13 residues. The CDR3 sequence is CASSLDGNQPQHF. The DNA of the CDR3 is TGTGCCAGCAGTTTAGATGGCAATCAGCCCCAGCATTTT.

The table lists this clone with a count of one. V and J are TRBV11-2 and TRBJ1-1, with unresolved D. Germline CDR1 and CDR2: SGHAT and FQNNGV. The CDR3 has 13 residues. V gave up 4 bases and J gave up 1 base, with 7 bases separating them. The CDR3 DNA follows: TGTGCCAGCAGCTATCGACAGAACACTGAAGCTTTCTTT. As protein: CASSYRQNTEAFF.

The chain recombines TRBV24-1 with TRBJ1-2; maybe TRBD1 (5 bases). The V gene lost 4 bases and the J gene lost 5 bases, with 10 bases spanning the gap. Looked up from germline, CDR1 is KGHDR and CDR2 is SFDVKD. The CDR3 is 13 residues long. The CDR3 DNA is TGTGCCACCAGTGACCCGCCAGGGTATGGCTACACCTTC. Translating it yields CATSDPPGYGYTF.

The chain recombines TRBV30 with TRBJ2-1; TRBD2 is a possible D gene (5 bases). The V and J ends lost 0 bases and 0 bases respectively, with 12 bases between them. The CDR3 contains 16 residues. CDR1 and CDR2 (germline): GTSNPN, SVGIG (reference sequence). For the CDR3, the DNA is TGTGCCTGGAGTGTGTGGCGGGCAAGCTCCTACAATGAGCAGTTCTTC. Translated: CAWSVWRASSYNEQFF.

The chain links TRBV9 to TRBJ1-6; TRBD1 is a possible D gene (5 bases). The CDR3 sequence is 15 residues long. The V end lost 0 bases, the J end lost 10 bases, and 14 bases lay between the germline ends. Germline values: CDR1 SGDLS, CDR2 YYNGEE. The chain's CDR3 is CASSVAGRAESPLHF. In nucleotides, the CDR3 is TGTGCCAGCAGCGTAGCAGGCAGGGCAGAGTCACCCCTCCACTTT.

This chain connects TRBV6-5 to TRBJ2-1; weak D call: TRBD2 (5 bases). CDR1 is MNHEY and CDR2 is SVGAGI in the germline V gene. The CDR3 is 14 residues long. Trimming stripped 9 bases from V and 5 bases from J, with 17 bases between. In DNA form, the CDR3 reads TGTGCCAGTTTGGCCGGGATTTTAAACAATGAGCAGTTCTTC. As protein: CASLAGILNNEQFF.

This chain links TRBV6-5 with TRBJ1-1; D is uncertain. Trimming removed 2 bases at V and 1 base at J, with 8 bases between. The CDR3 has 14 amino acids. Germline values: CDR1 MNHEY, CDR2 SVGAGI. CDR3 in amino acids: CASSYGVSNTEAFF. The CDR3 coding sequence is TGTGCCAGCAGTTACGGGGTCTCGAACACTGAAGCTTTCTTT.